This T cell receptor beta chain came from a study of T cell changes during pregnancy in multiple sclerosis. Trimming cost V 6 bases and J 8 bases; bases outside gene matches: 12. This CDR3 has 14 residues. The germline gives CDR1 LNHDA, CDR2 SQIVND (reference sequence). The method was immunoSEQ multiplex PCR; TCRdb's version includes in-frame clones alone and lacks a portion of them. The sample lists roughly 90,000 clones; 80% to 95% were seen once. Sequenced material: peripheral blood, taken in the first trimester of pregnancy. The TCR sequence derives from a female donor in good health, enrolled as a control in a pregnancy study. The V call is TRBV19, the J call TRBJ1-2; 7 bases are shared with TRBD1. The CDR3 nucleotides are TGTGCCAGTAGGCTTCTGGAGGGGGCGGGAGGCTACACCTTC. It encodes CASRLLEGAGGYTF.